The rows below give T cell receptor beta chains drawn from one sample of a study of blood T cell repertoires in COVID-19. The repertoire was sequenced with immunoSEQ multiplex PCR; TCRdb's copy has only in-frame clones and lacks some. The repertoire includes 270,000 or so clones, under 90% of them detected once, and 0.85% to 0.95% sits in the top ten. Material for sequencing was peripheral blood. The receptors stem from a middle-aged woman who had recovered from COVID-19. CDR3s include the opening cysteine and the closing phenylalanine or tryptophan. The order of the fields is clone size, J gene, D gene, V gene, CDR3 DNA, CDR3 protein. The D gene is left open where the match is weak. A clone size is listed for some rows: how often the clone was seen (once, few, many), or a class if it is expanded.

NA	TRBJ2-1	NA	TRBV6-5	TGTGCCAGCAGCGAGGGTTGGACAGCTACAAATGAGCAGTTCTTC	CASSEGWTATNEQFF
NA	TRBJ1-2	TRBD1	TRBV6-6	TGTGCCAGCAGTTATCCGACAGGGCTGTGGTATGGCTACACCTTC	CASSYPTGLWYGYTF
NA	TRBJ1-2	TRBD1	TRBV19	TGTGCCACAGGACAGGCTAACTATGGCTACACCTTC	CATGQANYGYTF
NA	TRBJ2-2	NA	TRBV28	TGTGCCAGCAGTAACGGCGGGGAGCTGTTTTTT	CASSNGGELFF
NA	TRBJ1-5	NA	TRBV29-1	TGCAGCGCGGGGGATGGGGTTAGGGGTCAGCCCCAGCATTTT	CSAGDGVRGQPQHF
once	TRBJ2-1	TRBD2	TRBV19	TGTGCCAGTATCGGGTCGGGAGGACTCGGGAATGAGCAGTTCTTC	CASIGSGGLGNEQFF
NA	TRBJ1-5	NA	TRBV19	TGTGCCAGTAGTATAGAACACGGAGCCAATCAGCCCCAGCATTTT	CASSIEHGANQPQHF
NA	TRBJ2-7	TRBD2	TRBV4-2	TGTGCCAGCAGCCAAGAGATGGGGCTAGCGGAATACGAGCAGTACTTC	CASSQEMGLAEYEQYF
few	TRBJ2-7	NA	TRBV7-8	TGTGCCAGCAGCTTATCCGGGACCTACGAGCAGTACTTC	CASSLSGTYEQYF
few	TRBJ2-1	TRBD2	TRBV2	TGTGCCAGCAGACCCGTAGCGGGAGTTGGTAGGAATGAGCAGTTCTTC	CASRPVAGVGRNEQFF
NA	TRBJ1-3	NA	TRBV30	TGTGCCTGGAGCGGGAGCATGTGGGCAGGTGGTGGAAAGTCCAAATTCTCTGGAAACACCATATATTTT	CAWSGSMWAGGGKSKFSGNTIYF
NA	TRBJ2-7	NA	TRBV4-1	TGCGCCAGCAGCGCACGGGACGGGAGCTCCTACGAGCAGTACTTC	CASSARDGSSYEQYF